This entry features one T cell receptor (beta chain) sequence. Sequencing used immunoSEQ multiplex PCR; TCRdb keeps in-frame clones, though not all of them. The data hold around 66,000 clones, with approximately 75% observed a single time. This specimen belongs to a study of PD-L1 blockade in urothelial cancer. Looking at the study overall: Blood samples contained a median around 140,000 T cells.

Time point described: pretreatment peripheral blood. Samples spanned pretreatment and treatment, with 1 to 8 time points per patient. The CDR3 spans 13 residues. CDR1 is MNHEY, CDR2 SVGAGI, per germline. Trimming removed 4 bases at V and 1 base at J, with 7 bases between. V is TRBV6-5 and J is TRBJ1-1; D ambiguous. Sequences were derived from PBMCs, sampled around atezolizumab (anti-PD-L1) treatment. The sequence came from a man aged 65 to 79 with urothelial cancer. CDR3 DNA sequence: TGTGCCAGCAGTTCAAGCGGGAACACTGAAGCTTTCTTT. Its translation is CASSSSGNTEAFF.